This record looks at one T cell receptor beta chain sequence and its context. Its target is not known. The data originate from a study of cytomegalovirus exposure and HLA in healthy donors. General study results and limits: Later analysis placed DRB1 highest and HLA-C lowest in TCR association rates, which differed by HLA locus.

The CDR3 contains 15 residues. V gave up 5 bases and J gave up 4 bases; unmatched junction bases: 5. CDR1 PRHDT and CDR2 FYEKMQ come from the germline V gene (reference sequence). Vbeta (60) and Jbeta (13) primers were used in the PCR. Profiled with immunoSEQ multiplex PCR; TCRdb holds only in-frame clones, not every one. The sample holds roughly 140,000 clones; 80% to 85% are singletons and the top ten take 0.95% to 1.5%. The sample taken for sequencing was PBMCs. The TCR was taken from a female donor in good health and CMV-seronegative. V and J are TRBV13 and TRBJ2-1; TRBD2 matches 10 bases. The CDR3 loop is CASSPGTSAYNEQFF. CDR3 in DNA: TGTGCCAGCAGCCCCGGGACTAGCGCTTACAATGAGCAGTTCTTC.